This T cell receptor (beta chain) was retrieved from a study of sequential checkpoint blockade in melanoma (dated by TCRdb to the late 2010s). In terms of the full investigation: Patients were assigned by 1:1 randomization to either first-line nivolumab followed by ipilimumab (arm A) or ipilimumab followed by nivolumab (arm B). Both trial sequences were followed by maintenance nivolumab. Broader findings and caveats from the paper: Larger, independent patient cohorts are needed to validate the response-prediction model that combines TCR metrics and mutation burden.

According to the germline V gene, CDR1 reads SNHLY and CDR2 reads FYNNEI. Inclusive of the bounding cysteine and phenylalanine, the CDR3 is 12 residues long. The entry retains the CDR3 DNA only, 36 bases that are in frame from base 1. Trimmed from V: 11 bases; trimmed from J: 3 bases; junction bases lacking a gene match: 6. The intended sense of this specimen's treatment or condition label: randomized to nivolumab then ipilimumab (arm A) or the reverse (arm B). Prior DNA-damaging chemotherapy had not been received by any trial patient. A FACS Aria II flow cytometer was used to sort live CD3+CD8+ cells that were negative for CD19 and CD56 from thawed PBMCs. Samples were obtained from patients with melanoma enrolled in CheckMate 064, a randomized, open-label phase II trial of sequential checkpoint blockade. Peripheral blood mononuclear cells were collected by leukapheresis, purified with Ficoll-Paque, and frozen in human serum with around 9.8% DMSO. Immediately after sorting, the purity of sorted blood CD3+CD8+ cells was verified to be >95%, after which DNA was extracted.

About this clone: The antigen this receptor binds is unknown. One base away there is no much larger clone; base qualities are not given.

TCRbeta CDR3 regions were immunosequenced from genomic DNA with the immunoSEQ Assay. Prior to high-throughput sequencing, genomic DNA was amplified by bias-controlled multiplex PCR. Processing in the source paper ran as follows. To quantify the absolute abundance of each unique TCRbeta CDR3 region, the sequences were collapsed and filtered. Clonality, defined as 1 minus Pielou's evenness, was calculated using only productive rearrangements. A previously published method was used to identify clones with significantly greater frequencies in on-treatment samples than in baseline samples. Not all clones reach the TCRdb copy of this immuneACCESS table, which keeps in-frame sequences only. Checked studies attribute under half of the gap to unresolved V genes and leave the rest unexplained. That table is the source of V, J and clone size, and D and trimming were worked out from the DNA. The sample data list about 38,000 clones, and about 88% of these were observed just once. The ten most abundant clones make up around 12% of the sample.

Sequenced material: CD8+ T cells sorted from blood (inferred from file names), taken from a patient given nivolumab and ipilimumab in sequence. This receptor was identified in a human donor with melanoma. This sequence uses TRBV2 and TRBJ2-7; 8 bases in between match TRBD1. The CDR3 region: CACSTGDYEQYF. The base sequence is TGTGCCTGCTCGACAGGGGACTACGAGCAGTACTTC.